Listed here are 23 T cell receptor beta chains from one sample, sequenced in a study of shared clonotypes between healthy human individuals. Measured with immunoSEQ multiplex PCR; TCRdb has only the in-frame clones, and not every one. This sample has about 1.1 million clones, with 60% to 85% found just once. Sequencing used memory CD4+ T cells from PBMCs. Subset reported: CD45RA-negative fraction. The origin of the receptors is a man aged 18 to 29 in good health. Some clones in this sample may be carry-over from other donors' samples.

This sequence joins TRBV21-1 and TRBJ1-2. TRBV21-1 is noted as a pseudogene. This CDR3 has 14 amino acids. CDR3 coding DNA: TGTGCCAGACCCATACAGCGCCCGGGCTATGGCTACACCTTC. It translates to CARPIQRPGYGYTF.

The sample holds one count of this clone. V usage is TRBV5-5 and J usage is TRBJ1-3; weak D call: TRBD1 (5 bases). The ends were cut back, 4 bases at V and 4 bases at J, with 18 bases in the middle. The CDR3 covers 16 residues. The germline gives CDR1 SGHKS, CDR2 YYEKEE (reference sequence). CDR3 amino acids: CASSGDRTRLGNTIYF. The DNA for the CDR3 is TGTGCCAGCAGCGGGGACCGAACCCGGCTGGGAAACACCATATATTTT.

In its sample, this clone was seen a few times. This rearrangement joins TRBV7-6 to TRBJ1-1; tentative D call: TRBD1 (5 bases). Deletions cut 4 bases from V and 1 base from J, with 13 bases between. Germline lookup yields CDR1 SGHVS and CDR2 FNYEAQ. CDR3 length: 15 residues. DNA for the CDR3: TGTGCCAGCAGCTACCAGGGTGTAGAGAACACTGAAGCTTTCTTT. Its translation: CASSYQGVENTEAFF.

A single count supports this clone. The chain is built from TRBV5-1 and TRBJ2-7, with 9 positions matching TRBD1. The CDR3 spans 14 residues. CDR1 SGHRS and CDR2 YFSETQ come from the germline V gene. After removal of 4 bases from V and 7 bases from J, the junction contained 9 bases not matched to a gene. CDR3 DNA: TGCGCCAGCAGCCAAGCGAGGACAGGGGAGGAGCAGTACTTC. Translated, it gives CASSQARTGEEQYF.

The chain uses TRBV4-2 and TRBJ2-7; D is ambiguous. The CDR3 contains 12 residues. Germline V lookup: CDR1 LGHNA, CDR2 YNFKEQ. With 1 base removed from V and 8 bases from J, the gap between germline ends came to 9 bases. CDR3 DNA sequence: TGTGCCAGCAGCCAAGTGGTCCAGAAGCAGTACTTC. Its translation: CASSQVVQKQYF.

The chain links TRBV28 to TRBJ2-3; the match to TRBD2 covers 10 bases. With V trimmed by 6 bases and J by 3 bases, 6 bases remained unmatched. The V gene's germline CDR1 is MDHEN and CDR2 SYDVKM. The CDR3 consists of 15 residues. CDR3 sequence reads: CASREAGGRTDTQYF. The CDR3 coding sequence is TGTGCCAGCAGGGAAGCGGGAGGGCGAACAGATACGCAGTATTTT.

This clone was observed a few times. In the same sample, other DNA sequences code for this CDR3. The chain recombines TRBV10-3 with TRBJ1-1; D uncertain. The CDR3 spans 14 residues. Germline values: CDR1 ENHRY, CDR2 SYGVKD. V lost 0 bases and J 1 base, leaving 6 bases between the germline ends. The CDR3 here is CAISESYSNTEAFF. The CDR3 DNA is TGTGCCATCAGTGAGTCTTACTCGAACACTGAAGCTTTCTTT.

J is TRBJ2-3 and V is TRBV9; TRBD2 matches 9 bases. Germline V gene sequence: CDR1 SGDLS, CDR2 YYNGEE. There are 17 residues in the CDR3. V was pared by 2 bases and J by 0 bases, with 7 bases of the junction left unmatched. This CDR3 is CASSVFSGGSSTDTQYF. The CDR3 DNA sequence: TGTGCCAGCAGCGTTTTTAGCGGGGGATCTAGCACAGATACGCAGTATTTT.

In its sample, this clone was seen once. The CDR3 here is CAWSPPVTGQYF. In nucleotides, the CDR3 is TGTGCCTGGAGTCCCCCAGTTACCGGGCAGTACTTC. The chain joins TRBV30 to TRBJ2-7; no definite D call. V dropped 2 bases and J dropped 9 bases, with 14 bases sitting between them. The germline gives CDR1 GTSNPN, CDR2 SVGIG (reference sequence). The CDR3 covers 12 residues.

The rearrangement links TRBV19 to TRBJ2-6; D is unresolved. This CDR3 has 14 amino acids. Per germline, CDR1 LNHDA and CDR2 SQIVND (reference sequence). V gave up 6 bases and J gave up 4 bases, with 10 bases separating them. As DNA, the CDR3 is TGTGCCAGTAGAGAACCCGGAGGGGCCAACGTCCTGACTTTC. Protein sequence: CASREPGGANVLTF.

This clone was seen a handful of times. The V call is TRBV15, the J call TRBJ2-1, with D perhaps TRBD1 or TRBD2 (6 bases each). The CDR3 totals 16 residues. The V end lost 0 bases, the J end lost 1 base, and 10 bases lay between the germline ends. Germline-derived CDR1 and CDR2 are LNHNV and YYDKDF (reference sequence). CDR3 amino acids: CATSRDQGGSYNEQFF. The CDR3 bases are TGTGCCACCAGCAGAGATCAAGGGGGGTCCTACAATGAGCAGTTCTTC.

The CDR3 region is CASSLGQGANYGYTF. CDR3 bases: TGTGCCAGCAGCTTAGGACAGGGGGCTAACTATGGCTACACCTTC. This chain joins TRBV7-6 and TRBJ1-2; TRBD1 matches at 9 bases. Germline CDR1 SGHVS, CDR2 FNYEAQ. The CDR3 is 15 amino acids. The V gene end was trimmed by 1 base and the J gene end by 0 bases; junction bases not matched to a gene: 0. Variable domain in full (rest from reference TRBV7-6 and TRBJ1-2): GAGVSQSPRYKVTKRGQDVALRCDPISGHVSLYWYRQALGQGPEFLTYFNYEAQQDKSGLPNDRFSAERPEGSISTLTIQRTEQRDSAMYRCASSLGQGANYGYTFGSGTRLTVV.

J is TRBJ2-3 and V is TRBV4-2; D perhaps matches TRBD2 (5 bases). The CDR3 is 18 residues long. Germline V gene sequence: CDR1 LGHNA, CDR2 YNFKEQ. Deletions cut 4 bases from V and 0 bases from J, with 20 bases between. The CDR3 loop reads CASSRAFEPGISTDTQYF. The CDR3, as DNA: TGTGCCAGCAGCCGCGCCTTTGAGCCGGGGATTAGCACAGATACGCAGTATTTT.

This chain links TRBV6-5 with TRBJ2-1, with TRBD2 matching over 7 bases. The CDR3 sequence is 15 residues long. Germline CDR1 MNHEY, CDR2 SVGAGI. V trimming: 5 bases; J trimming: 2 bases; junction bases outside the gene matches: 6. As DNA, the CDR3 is TGTGCCAGCAGTCCTAGCGGAACAACCTACAATGAGCAGTTCTTC. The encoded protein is CASSPSGTTYNEQFF.

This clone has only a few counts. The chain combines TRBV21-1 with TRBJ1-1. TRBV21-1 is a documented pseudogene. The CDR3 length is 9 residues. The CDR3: CASSKFPFF. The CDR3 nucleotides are TGTGCCAGCAGCAAATTCCCTTTCTTT.

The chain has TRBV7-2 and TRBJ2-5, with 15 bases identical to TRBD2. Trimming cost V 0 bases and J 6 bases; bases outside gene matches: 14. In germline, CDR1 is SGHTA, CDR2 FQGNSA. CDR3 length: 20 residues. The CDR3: CASSLAVSGTSGRFRKTQYF. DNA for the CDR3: TGTGCCAGCAGCTTAGCTGTGTCCGGGACTAGCGGGAGGTTTAGAAAGACCCAGTACTTC.

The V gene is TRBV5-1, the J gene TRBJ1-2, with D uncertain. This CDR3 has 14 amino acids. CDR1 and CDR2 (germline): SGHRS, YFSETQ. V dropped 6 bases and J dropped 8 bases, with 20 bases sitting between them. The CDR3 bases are TGCGCCAGCAAAATCTCCGGGGAAAATCAGGGCTACACCTTC. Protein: CASKISGENQGYTF.

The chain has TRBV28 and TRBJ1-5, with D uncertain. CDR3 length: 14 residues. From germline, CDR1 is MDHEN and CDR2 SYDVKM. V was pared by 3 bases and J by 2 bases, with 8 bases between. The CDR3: CASSLVWGNQPQHF. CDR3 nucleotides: TGTGCCAGCAGTTTGGTTTGGGGCAATCAGCCCCAGCATTTT.

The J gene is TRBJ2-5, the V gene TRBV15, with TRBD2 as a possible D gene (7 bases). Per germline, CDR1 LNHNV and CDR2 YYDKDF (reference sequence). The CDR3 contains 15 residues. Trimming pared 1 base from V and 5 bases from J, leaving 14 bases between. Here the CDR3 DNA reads TGTGCCACCAGCAGAGCTCGGGGGGCGGGGGAGACCCAGTACTTC. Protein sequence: CATSRARGAGETQYF.

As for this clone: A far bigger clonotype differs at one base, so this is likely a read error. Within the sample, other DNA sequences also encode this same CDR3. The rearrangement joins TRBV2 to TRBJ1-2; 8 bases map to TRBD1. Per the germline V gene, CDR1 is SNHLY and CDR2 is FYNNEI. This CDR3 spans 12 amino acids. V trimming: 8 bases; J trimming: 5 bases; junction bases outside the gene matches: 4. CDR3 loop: CASGDRNYGYTF. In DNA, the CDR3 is TGTGCCAGCGGGGACAGGAATTATGGCTACACCTTC.

CDR3 coding DNA: TGTGCCAGCAGCCCCCTGACAGGTCCTCCGGCTCAGCCCCAGCATTTT. It encodes CASSPLTGPPAQPQHF. The chain joins TRBV2 to TRBJ1-5, with D maybe TRBD1 (6 bases). This CDR3 contains 16 residues. The V end lost 6 bases, the J end lost 6 bases, and 21 bases lay between the germline ends. Per germline, CDR1 SNHLY and CDR2 FYNNEI.

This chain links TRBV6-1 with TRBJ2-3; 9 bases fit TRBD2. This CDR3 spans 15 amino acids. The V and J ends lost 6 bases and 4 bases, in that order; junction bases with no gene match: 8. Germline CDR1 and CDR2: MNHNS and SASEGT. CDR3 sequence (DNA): TGTGCCAGCAGGGAGTCGGGCGGGAGGGCAGATACGCAGTATTTT. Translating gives CASRESGGRADTQYF.

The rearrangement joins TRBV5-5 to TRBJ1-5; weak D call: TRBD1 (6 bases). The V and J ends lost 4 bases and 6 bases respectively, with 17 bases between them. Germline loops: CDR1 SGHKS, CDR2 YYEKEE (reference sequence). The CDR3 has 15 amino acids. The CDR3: CASSPIRGDSQPQHF. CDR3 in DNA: TGTGCCAGCAGCCCAATAAGGGGGGACTCTCAGCCCCAGCATTTT.